This T cell receptor (beta chain) was documented in a study of blood T cell repertoires in COVID-19. As for the study in general: The analysed material was cDNA or gDNA that came from T cells, B-cell-depleted T cells, or PBMCs.

Original processing notes: Amplifying reference gene primers gave estimates of nucleated cell counts. Using immunoSEQ multiplex PCR, the repertoire was profiled, and TCRdb retains in-frame clones only, with some absent. The V and J calls and the clone size are those of that table, but D and trimming were determined from the DNA. The table shows 200,000 to 250,000 clones, with approximately 90% occurring only once. CDR3 length: 17 residues. Germline loops: CDR1 LNHDA, CDR2 SQIVND (reference sequence). J was trimmed by 4 bases and V by 7 bases; bases with no gene match: 11. The V gene is TRBV19, the J gene TRBJ2-5, with 14 bases matching TRBD2. The sequencing input was peripheral blood. This TCR derives from a man aged 50 to 59 with acute or convalescent COVID-19. The CDR3 here is CASNEGLAGGVGETQYF. CDR3 DNA: TGTGCCAGTAACGAAGGACTAGCGGGGGGCGTTGGAGAGACCCAGTACTTC. Combining the CDR3 with reference TRBV19 and TRBJ2-5 gives the whole variable domain DGGITQSPKYLFRKEGQNVTLSCEQNLNHDAMYWYRQDPGQGLRLIYYSQIVNDFQKGDIAEGYSVSREKKESFPLTVTSAQKNPTAFYLCASNEGLAGGVGETQYFGPGTRLLVL.